Listed here are 5 T cell receptor beta chains from one sample, sequenced in a study of T cells in Graves' hyperthyroidism and ophthalmopathy. Amplification of TCR beta CDR3 regions used RNA as the template. The HTBI set primed first-round TCR CDR3 RT-PCR. MiXCR, applied by TCRdb to the multiplex PCR reads, yields one record per CDR3 protein. The repertoire consists of around 420,000 distinct CDR3 sequences, with 15% to 18% occurring once and the leading ten covering 13% to 15%. Source material: blood. These receptor sequences come from a woman aged 18-30 years with Graves' hyperthyroidism.

This clonotype was recorded many times. The chain employs TRBV7-9 and TRBJ1-6; 7 bases are a match to TRBD1. CDR3 size: 12 residues. J gave up 13 bases and V 5 bases, and 5 bases lay outside the gene matches. Germline loops: CDR1 SEHNR, CDR2 FQNEAQ (reference sequence). DNA of the CDR3: TGTGCCAGCAGCCCCGGACAGGCCCCCCTCCACTTT. This sequence encodes CASSPGQAPLHF.

This clonotype occurred a few times. CDR3 nucleotides: TGTGCCAGCACCTTGGGGGGTGCCTACGAGCAGTACTTC. As protein: CASTLGGAYEQYF. This chain joins TRBV12-3 or TRBV12-4 and TRBJ2-7; tentative D call: TRBD2 (6 bases). There are 13 residues in the CDR3. The V end lost 7 bases, the J end lost 2 bases, and 12 bases lay between the germline ends.

The table lists this clonotype with many counts. The chain employs TRBV28 and TRBJ2-3, with TRBD2 as a possible D gene (7 bases). Germline CDR1 MDHEN, CDR2 SYDVKM. The V and J ends lost 6 bases and 7 bases respectively, with 14 bases between them. The CDR3 has 13 amino acids. CDR3 nucleotides: TGTGCCAGCAGGCCGACCGGGGGGCATACGCAGTATTTT. Its protein is CASRPTGGHTQYF.

This clonotype showed up many times. The V and J genes are TRBV20-1 and TRBJ2-7; no clear D. The CDR3 covers 11 residues. The germline V gene has CDR1 DFQATT and CDR2 SNEGSKA (reference sequence). With 6 bases removed from V and 4 bases from J, the gap between germline ends came to 10 bases. CDR3 in amino acids: CSAGLVYEQYF. For the CDR3, the DNA is TGCAGTGCCGGCCTAGTTTACGAGCAGTACTTC.

This clonotype was counted many times. The gene calls are TRBV20-1 and TRBJ2-7; TRBD1 aligns across 8 bases. CDR3 length: 13 amino acids. The germline gives CDR1 DFQATT, CDR2 SNEGSKA (reference sequence). The ends lost 5 bases at V and 2 bases at J; junction bases unmatched: 5. Written as DNA, the CDR3 is TGCAGTGCTTTGGGACAGGCCGCCTACGAGCAGTACTTC. Protein sequence: CSALGQAAYEQYF.